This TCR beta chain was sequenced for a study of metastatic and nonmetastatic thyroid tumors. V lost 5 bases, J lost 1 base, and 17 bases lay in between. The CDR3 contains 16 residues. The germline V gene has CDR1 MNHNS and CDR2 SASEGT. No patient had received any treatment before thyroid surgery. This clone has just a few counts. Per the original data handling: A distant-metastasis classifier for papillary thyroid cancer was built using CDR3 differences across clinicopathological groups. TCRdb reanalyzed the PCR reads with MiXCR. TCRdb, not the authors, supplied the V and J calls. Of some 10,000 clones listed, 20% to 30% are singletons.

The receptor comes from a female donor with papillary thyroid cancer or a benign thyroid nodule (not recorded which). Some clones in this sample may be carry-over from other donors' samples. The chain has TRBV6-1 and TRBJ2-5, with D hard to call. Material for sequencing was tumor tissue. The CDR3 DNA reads TGTGCCAGCAGTACCGTCGACATGGGAATCCAAGAGACCCAGTACTTC. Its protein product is CASSTVDMGIQETQYF.